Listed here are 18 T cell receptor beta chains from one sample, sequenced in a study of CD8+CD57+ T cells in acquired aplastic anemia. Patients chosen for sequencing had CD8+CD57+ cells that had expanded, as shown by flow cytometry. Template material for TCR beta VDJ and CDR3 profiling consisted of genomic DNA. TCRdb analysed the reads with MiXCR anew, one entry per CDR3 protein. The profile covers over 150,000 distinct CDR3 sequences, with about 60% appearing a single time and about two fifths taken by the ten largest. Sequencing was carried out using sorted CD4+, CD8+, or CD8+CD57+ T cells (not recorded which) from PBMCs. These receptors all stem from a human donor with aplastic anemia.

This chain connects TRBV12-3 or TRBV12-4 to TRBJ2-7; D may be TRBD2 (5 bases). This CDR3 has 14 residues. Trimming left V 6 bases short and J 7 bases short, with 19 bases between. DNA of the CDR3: TGTGCCAGCAGGGATGAGGGTTCGAGGGAGGAGCAGTACTTC. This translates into CASRDEGSREEQYF.

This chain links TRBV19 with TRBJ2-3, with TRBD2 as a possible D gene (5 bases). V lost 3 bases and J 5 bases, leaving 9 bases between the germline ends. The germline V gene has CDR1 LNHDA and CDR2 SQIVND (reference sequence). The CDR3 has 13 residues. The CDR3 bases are TGTGCCAGTAGTATTGACGGAGGAGATACGCAGTATTTT. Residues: CASSIDGGDTQYF.

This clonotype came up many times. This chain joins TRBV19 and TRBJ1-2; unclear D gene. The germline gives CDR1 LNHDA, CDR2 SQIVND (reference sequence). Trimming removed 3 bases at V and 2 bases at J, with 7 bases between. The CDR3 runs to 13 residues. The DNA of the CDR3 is TGTGCCAGTAGTATCGAGGTGAACTATGGCTACACCTTC. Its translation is CASSIEVNYGYTF.

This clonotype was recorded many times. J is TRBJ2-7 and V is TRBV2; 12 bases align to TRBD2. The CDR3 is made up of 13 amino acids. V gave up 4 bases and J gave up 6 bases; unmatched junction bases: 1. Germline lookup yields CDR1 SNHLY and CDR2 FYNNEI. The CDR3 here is CASSGGLAGEQYF. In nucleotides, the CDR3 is TGTGCCAGCAGTGGGGGACTAGCGGGCGAGCAGTACTTC.

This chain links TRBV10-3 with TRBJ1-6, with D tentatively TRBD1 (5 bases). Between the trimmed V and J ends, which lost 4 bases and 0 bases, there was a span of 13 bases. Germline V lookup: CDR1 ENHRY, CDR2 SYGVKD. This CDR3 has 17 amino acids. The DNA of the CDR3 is TGTGCCATCAGTGTAAAAGGGGCCAACTCCTATAATTCACCCCTCCACTTT. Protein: CAISVKGANSYNSPLHF.

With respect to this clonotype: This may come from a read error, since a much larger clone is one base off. CDR3 in amino acids: CASSLPGQIYGDTF. The CDR3 nucleotides are TGCGCCAGCAGCCTACCGGGACAGATCTATGGCGACACCTTC. This chain links TRBV4-1 with TRBJ1-2; 7 nucleotides match TRBD1. CDR1 and CDR2 (germline): MGHRA, YSYEKL. The CDR3 length is 14 residues.

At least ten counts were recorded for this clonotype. This CDR3 is CASHIRMAAATEAFF. Written as DNA, the CDR3 is TGTGCCAGCCATATCCGCATGGCAGCGGCCACTGAAGCTTTCTTT. The chain uses TRBV2 and TRBJ1-1, with D uncertain. Trimming took 8 bases from V and 4 from J, leaving 20 bases between them. This CDR3 has 15 amino acids. Germline assignment: CDR1 SNHLY and CDR2 FYNNEI.

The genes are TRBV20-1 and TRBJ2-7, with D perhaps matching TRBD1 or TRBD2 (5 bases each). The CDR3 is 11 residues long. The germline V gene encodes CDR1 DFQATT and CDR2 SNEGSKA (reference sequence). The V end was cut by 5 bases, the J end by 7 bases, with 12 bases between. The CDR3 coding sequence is TGCAGTGCTTGGGGGAGAGGTGAGCAGTACTTC. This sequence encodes CSAWGRGEQYF.

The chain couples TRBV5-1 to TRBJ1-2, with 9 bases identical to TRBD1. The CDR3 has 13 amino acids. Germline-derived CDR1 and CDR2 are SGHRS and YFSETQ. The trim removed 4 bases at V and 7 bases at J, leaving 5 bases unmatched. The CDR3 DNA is TGCGCCAGCAGCGCGGGACAGGGTAGTGGCTACACCTTC. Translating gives CASSAGQGSGYTF.

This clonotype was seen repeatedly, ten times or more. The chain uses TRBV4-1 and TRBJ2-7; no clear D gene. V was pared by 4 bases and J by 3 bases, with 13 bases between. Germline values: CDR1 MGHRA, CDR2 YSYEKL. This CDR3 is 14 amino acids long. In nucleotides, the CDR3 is TGCGCCAGCAGCCTGGGTCACAGATACTACGAGCAGTACTTC. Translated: CASSLGHRYYEQYF.

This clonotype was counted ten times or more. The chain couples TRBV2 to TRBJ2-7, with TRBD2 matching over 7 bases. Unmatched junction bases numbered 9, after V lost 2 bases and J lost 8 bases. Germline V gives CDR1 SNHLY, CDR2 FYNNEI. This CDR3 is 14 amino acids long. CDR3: CASSEQAGRGKQYF. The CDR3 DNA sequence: TGTGCCAGCAGTGAACAGGCTGGGAGGGGCAAGCAGTACTTC.

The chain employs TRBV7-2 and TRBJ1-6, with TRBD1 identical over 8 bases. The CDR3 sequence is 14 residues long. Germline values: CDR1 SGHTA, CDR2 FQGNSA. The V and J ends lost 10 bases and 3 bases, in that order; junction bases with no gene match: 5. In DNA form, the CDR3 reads TGTGCCACCAAGGACAGGGACTATAATTCACCCCTCCACTTT. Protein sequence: CATKDRDYNSPLHF.

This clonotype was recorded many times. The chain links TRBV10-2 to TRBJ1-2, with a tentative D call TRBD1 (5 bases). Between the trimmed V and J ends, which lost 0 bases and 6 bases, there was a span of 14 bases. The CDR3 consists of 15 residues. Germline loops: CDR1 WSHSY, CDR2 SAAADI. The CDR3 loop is CASSESLGGRNGYTF. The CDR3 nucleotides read TGCGCCAGCAGTGAGTCGTTGGGGGGTAGAAATGGCTACACCTTC.

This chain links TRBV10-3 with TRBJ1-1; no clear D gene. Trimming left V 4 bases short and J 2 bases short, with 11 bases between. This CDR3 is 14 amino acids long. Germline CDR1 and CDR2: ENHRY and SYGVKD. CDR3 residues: CAISGSAANTEAFF. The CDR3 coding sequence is TGTGCCATCAGTGGTTCGGCCGCCAACACTGAAGCTTTCTTT.

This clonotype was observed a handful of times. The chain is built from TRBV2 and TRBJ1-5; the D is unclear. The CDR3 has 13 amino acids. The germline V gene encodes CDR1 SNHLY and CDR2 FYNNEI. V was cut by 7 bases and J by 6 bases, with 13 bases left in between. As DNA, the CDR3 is TGTGCCAGCAAGGTTGAGGGTCCTCAGCCCCAGCATTTT. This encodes CASKVEGPQPQHF.

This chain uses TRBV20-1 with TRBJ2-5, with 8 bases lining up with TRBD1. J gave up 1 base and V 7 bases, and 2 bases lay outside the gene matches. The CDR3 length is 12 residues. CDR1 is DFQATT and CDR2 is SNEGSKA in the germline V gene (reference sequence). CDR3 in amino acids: CSDRGTQETQYF. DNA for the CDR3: TGCAGTGACAGGGGGACCCAAGAGACCCAGTACTTC.

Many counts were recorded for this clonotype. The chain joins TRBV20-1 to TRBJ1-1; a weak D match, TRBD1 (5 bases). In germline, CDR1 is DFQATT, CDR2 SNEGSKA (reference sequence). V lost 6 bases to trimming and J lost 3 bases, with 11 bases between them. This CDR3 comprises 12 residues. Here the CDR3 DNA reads TGCAGTGCAGGGGTAGGGGACACTGAAGCTTTCTTT. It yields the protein CSAGVGDTEAFF.

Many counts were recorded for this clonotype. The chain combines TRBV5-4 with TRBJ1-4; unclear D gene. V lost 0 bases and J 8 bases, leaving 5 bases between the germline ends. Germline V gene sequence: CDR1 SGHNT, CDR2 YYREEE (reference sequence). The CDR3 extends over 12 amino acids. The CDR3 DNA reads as TGTGCCAGCAGCTTGGGCGGGGAAAAACTGTTTTTT. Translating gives CASSLGGEKLFF.